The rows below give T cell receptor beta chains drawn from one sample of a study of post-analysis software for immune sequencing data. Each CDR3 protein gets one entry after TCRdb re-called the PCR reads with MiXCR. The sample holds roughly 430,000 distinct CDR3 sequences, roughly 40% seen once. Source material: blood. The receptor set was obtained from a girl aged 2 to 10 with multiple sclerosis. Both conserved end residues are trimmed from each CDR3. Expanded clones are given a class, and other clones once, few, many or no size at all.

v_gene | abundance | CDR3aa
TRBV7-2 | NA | ASSLQGVTNTEAF
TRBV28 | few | ASSSIRVAGVPDTQY
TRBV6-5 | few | ASSYSSSLGQETQY
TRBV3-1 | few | ASSQESEVMDEQF
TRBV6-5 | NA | ASSSLAVGSLWGNIQY
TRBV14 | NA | ASSREYNEQF
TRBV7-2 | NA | ASSLAGYSSTDTQY
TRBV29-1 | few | SVMGDILNYGYT
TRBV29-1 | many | SVAGDPTEAF
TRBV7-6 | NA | ASSLGYGGSYNEQF
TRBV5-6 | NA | ASSLWREGQETQF
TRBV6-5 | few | ASSQQLNTEAF
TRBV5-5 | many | ASSLGGSYGYT
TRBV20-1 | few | SGAGYNEQF
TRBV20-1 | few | SARRVGSHNEQF
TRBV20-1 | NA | SARDLFGAGGPYNEQF
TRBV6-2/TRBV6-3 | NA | ASVRGLPPYEQY
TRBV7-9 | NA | ASSREPGTEAF
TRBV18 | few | ASSPDRTNYGYT
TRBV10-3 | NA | AISEGGSSYEQY
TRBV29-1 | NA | SVASGVEKLF
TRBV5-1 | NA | ASSLAGGRLWGDEQF
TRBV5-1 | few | ASSPGQAPYNEQF
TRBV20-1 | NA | SARSPRSYEQY
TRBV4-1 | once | ASSQDLAGGVNEQF
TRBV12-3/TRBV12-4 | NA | ASRIGLGMYNEQF
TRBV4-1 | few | ASSLLAGKDQPQH
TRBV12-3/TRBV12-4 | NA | ASSRTGGTSYEQY
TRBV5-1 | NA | ASSGDSEGPYGYT
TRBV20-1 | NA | SAYAGGANYGYT
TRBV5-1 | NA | ASSQGQGNPEAF
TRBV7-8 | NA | ASSVATNTGELF
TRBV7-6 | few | ASSLASGGYEQF
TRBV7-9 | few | ASSSEPGLPESYEQY
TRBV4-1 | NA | ASSQPAGSSYSEQF
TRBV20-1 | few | SAIAGSSYNEQY
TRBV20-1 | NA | SAPGGGNTEAF
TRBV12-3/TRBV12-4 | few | ASSLGTLLAKNIQY
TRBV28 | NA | ASSGPLGSGPSTDTQY
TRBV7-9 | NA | ASSPLSGTSTDTQY
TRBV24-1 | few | ATSSRGRAYNEQF
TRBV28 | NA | ASKVFGQGDNEQF
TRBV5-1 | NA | ASAAGLVSSYNEQF
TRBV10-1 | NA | ASSEGLNTEAF
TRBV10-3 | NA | AIKGTSGSNATDTQY
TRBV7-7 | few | ASSFAEDEQF
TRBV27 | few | ASTSRGNYGYT
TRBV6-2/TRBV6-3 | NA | ASSRRLAANYNEQF
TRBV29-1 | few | SVDFNYGYT
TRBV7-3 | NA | ASSLNGPWAPDTQY
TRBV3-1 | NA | ASSRTQGNEQF
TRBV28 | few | ASKTRQGTRLDEQY
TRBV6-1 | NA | ASSERGFVSGANVLT
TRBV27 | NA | ASKFRLGDEQF
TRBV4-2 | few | ASSQRGTSTNIQY
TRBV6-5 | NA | ASSYSALLAKNIQY
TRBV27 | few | ASSFLAGGPSYEQY
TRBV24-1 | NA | ATSEGGTSGLQETQY